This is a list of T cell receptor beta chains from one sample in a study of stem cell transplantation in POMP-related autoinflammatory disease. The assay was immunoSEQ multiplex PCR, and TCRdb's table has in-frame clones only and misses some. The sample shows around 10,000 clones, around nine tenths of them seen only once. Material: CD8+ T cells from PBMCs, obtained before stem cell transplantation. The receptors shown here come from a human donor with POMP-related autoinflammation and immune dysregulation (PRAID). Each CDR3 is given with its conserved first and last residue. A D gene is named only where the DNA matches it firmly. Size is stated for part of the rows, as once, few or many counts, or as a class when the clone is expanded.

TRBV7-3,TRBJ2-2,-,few,TGTGCCAGCAGCCGAATGAACGGGGAGCTGTTTTTT,CASSRMNGELFF
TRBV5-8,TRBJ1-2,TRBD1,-,TGTGCCAGCAGCTTTGTGAGGGGGCCGGACTATGGCTACACCTTC,CASSFVRGPDYGYTF
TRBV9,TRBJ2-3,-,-,TGTGCCAGCAGCCAGTACCTGGCAGATACGCAGTATTTT,CASSQYLADTQYF
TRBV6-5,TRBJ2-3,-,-,TGTGCCAGCAGTCCCGGGACGGATACGCAGTATTTT,CASSPGTDTQYF
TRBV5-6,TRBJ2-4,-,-,TGTGCCAGCAGCGAAGGAAAGGGGCCCAAAAACATTCAGTACTTC,CASSEGKGPKNIQYF
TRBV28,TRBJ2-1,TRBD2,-,TGTGCCAGCAGCCCGGGACTAGGGTCTGGCAATGAGCAGTTCTTC,CASSPGLGSGNEQFF
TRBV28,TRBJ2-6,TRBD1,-,TGTGCCAGCAGTTTTCGGACAGGGGGCGATGCGCGGCAGTCCGTCCTGACTTTC,CASSFRTGGDARQSVLTF
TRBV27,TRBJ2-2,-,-,TGTGCCAGCAGTTTATTCGCTGGGGTTCCCGGGGAGCTGTTTTTT,CASSLFAGVPGELFF
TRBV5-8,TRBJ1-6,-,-,TGTGCCAGCAGCTTGGCCCCGACAGGATTTAATTCACCCCTCCACTTT,CASSLAPTGFNSPLHF
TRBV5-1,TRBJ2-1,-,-,TGCGCCAGCAGCTTGGCCCCTTACAATGAGCAGTTCTTC,CASSLAPYNEQFF
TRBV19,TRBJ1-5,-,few,TGTGCCAGTAGTATTTTCGGGGCCTCGAATCAGCCCCAGCATTTT,CASSIFGASNQPQHF
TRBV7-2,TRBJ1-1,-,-,TGTGCCAGCAGCTTAAAGGGTGGGACCACTGAAGCTTTCTTT,CASSLKGGTTEAFF
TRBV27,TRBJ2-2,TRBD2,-,TGTGCCAGCAGCCTGGGGACTAGCGGGACCGGGGAGCTGTTTTTT,CASSLGTSGTGELFF
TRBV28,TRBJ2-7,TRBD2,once,TGTGCCAGCAAGACTAGCAGTTATTACGAGCAGTACTTC,CASKTSSYYEQYF
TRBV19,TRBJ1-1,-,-,TGTGCCAGTAGTATAGTTAAGGGCATGAACACTGAAGCTTTCTTT,CASSIVKGMNTEAFF
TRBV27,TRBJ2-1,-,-,TGTGCCAGCAGTTTTGGGTCCGGGGGTGAGCAGTTCTTC,CASSFGSGGEQFF
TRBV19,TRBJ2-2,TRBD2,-,TGTGCCAGTAGGGCACGGGGGGACGGGGAGCTGTTTTTT,CASRARGDGELFF
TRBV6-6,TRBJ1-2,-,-,TGTGCCAGCAGCCTCTACGAGGGTGCTAGAGGGGGCTACACCTTC,CASSLYEGARGGYTF
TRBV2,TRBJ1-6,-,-,TGTGCCAGCAGTGAAGCAACAAGAATCTCCTATAATTCACCCCTCCACTTT,CASSEATRISYNSPLHF
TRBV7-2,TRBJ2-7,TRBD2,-,TGTGCCAGCACCCCGGGGACTAGCGTGACCTACGAGCAGTACTTC,CASTPGTSVTYEQYF
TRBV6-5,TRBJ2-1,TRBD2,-,TGTGCCAGCAGTTACTCGTCGAGCGGGGAGTACAATGAGCAGTTCTTC,CASSYSSSGEYNEQFF
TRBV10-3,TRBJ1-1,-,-,TGTGCCACCCACCGGGGGGGGGTGGGGCGCGGGAACACTGAAGCTTTCTTT,CATHRGGVGRGNTEAFF
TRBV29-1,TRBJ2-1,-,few,TGCAGCGTTGATTGGGGGTCCTACAATGAGCAGTTCTTC,CSVDWGSYNEQFF
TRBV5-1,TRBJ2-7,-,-,TGCGCCAGCAGCCTAGAGGGCCATGGAACCTACGAGCAGTACTTC,CASSLEGHGTYEQYF